The 32 T cell receptor beta chains reported below all come from one sample, sequenced in a study of T cell responses to AZD1222 COVID-19 vaccine. The data were produced by immunoSEQ multiplex PCR, yet TCRdb's version contains in-frame clones alone and is incomplete. The table includes 110,000 or so clones, approximately 89% detected once. The starting material was peripheral blood, obtained on day 0 of MenACWY control vaccination. The origin of the receptors is an adult in good health.

The genes are TRBV27 and TRBJ2-6, with 8 bases that match TRBD1. This CDR3 has 16 amino acids. Germline CDR1 and CDR2: MNHEY and SMNVEV (reference sequence). The trim removed 5 bases at V and 0 bases at J, leaving 3 bases unmatched. The CDR3 DNA sequence: TGTGCCAGCAGTCCCGGGACAGGCTCTGGGGCCAACGTCCTGACTTTC. Amino acid sequence: CASSPGTGSGANVLTF.

The rearrangement joins TRBV6-5 to TRBJ1-2; TRBD1 matches 10 bases. CDR1 MNHEY and CDR2 SVGAGI come from the germline V gene. Trimming cost V 5 bases and J 9 bases; bases outside gene matches: 9. The length of the CDR3 is 14 residues. In nucleotides, the CDR3 is TGTGCCAGCAGTCAACAGGGACAGGGGCTGAGCTACACCTTC. Its translation is CASSQQGQGLSYTF.

V usage is TRBV15 and J usage is TRBJ2-5; 8 bases are shared with TRBD1. V shed 9 bases, J shed 8 bases, and the junction held 14 bases outside the gene matches. The CDR3 contains 14 residues. Germline values: CDR1 LNHNV, CDR2 YYDKDF (reference sequence). CDR3 nucleotides: TGTGCCACTACGAAGGACAGGGTGGTTGAAACCCAGTACTTC. This translates into CATTKDRVVETQYF.

This clone was observed a single time. The chain recombines TRBV19 with TRBJ1-5; unclear D gene. V lost 3 bases and J lost 7, with 7 bases in between. The CDR3 is made up of 12 amino acids. Germline values: CDR1 LNHDA, CDR2 SQIVND (reference sequence). CDR3 sequence reads: CASSIRGQPQHF. Here the CDR3 DNA reads TGTGCCAGTAGTATTCGAGGGCAGCCCCAGCATTTT.

The chain has TRBV6-5 and TRBJ2-1; the match to TRBD1 covers 8 bases. V dropped 7 bases and J dropped 4; count of bases not matched to a gene: 6. The CDR3 is 14 amino acids. CDR1 and CDR2 from the germline V gene are MNHEY and SVGAGI. The chain's CDR3 is CASTRTGTYNEQFF. The CDR3 nucleotides are TGTGCCAGCACCAGGACAGGGACTTACAATGAGCAGTTCTTC.

This sequence joins TRBV6-5 and TRBJ1-6, with a weak D call TRBD1 (6 bases). The CDR3 is made up of 13 amino acids. Trimming stripped 8 bases from V and 10 bases from J, with 15 bases between. Looked up from germline, CDR1 is MNHEY and CDR2 is SVGAGI. The CDR3: CASSQLGGSPLHF. Here the CDR3 DNA reads TGTGCCAGCTCCCAGCTCGGGGGCTCACCCCTCCACTTT.

The chain employs TRBV29-1 and TRBJ1-2, with no clear D. The CDR3 covers 13 residues. V lost 0 bases to trimming and J lost 8 bases, with 13 bases between them. Germline lookup yields CDR1 SQVTM and CDR2 ANQGSEA. CDR3: CSVEEHGEGGYTF. In DNA form, the CDR3 reads TGCAGCGTTGAAGAACACGGGGAGGGCGGCTACACCTTC.

J is TRBJ1-6 and V is TRBV4-3; no firm D call. V was trimmed by 1 base and J by 8 bases, leaving 6 bases between them. CDR1 and CDR2 from the germline V gene are LGHNA and YSLEER. The CDR3 totals 13 residues. The CDR3 here is CASSQGRDSPLHF. In nucleotides, the CDR3 is TGCGCCAGCAGCCAAGGTAGAGATTCACCCCTCCACTTT.

J is TRBJ2-1 and V is TRBV24-1; D unresolved. This CDR3 has 11 amino acids. The ends were cut back, 7 bases at V and 15 bases at J, with 15 bases in the middle. Per germline, CDR1 KGHDR and CDR2 SFDVKD. CDR3 DNA sequence: TGTGCCACCAGCTCCGGGCAGGTCCCGTTCTTC. Translating it yields CATSSGQVPFF.

The rearrangement uses TRBV6-1 and TRBJ1-2; D possibly corresponds to TRBD1 (5 bases). Germline assignment: CDR1 MNHNS and CDR2 SASEGT. The germline V and J ends were trimmed by 4 bases and 3 bases, with 27 bases remaining between them. This CDR3 is 19 amino acids long. CDR3 sequence: CASSGTQRDRSSSYYGYTF. CDR3 in DNA: TGTGCCAGCAGTGGCACACAGCGGGACCGGTCCTCATCATACTATGGCTACACCTTC.

The chain employs TRBV27 and TRBJ1-5; no clear D. V gave up 5 bases and J gave up 6 bases, with 11 bases separating them. The CDR3 is 13 amino acids. Germline V CDR1 and CDR2: MNHEY, SMNVEV (reference sequence). CDR3 in DNA: TGTGCCAGCAGTCCCCCGGGTGGTCAGCCCCAGCATTTT. It yields the protein CASSPPGGQPQHF.

V gene TRBV18 combines with J gene TRBJ2-7; 9 nucleotides agree with TRBD1. After removal of 3 bases from V and 0 bases from J, the junction contained 3 bases not matched to a gene. Germline lookup yields CDR1 KGHSH and CDR2 LQKENI. The CDR3 loop spans 15 amino acids. Written as DNA, the CDR3 is TGTGCCAGCTCACCGGGGACAGGGCTCTCCTACGAGCAGTACTTC. Protein sequence: CASSPGTGLSYEQYF.

This clone occurred once. V gene TRBV7-2 combines with J gene TRBJ1-2, with no clear D. The ends were cut back, 3 bases at V and 0 bases at J, with 11 bases in the middle. CDR1 and CDR2 from the germline V gene are SGHTA and FQGNSA. The CDR3 length is 15 residues. CDR3 nucleotide sequence: TGTGCCAGCAGCTTTTACGAGAGGCCTAACTATGGCTACACCTTC. This gives the protein CASSFYERPNYGYTF.

As DNA, the CDR3 is TGTGCCAGCAGTTACGGACAGGGGAGAAGCGACGAGCAGTACTTC. Protein sequence: CASSYGQGRSDEQYF. The chain carries TRBV6-5 and TRBJ2-7; 9 bases align to TRBD1. CDR1 is MNHEY and CDR2 is SVGAGI in the germline V gene. The CDR3 runs to 15 residues. V was clipped by 2 bases and J by 5 bases; unmatched bases: 7.

The chain joins TRBV24-1 to TRBJ1-2, with D tentatively TRBD1 (5 bases). Trimming shortened V by 4 bases and J by 4 bases, and 18 bases separated the two germline ends. The germline gives CDR1 KGHDR, CDR2 SFDVKD. CDR3 length: 16 residues. This CDR3 is CATSDLRQSPSYGYTF. As DNA, the CDR3 is TGTGCCACCAGTGACCTGCGACAGTCCCCAAGCTATGGCTACACCTTC.

The V call is TRBV2, the J call TRBJ1-6; 7 nucleotides agree with TRBD1. The CDR3 contains 14 residues. CDR1 SNHLY and CDR2 FYNNEI come from the germline V gene. Trimming removed 3 bases from V and 6 bases from J; junction bases left unmatched: 2. This CDR3 reads CASSDRGFNSPLHF. The CDR3 bases are TGTGCCAGCAGTGACAGGGGGTTTAATTCACCCCTCCACTTT.

The chain couples TRBV2 to TRBJ2-1; D remains ambiguous. The CDR3 contains 14 residues. The germline V gene has CDR1 SNHLY and CDR2 FYNNEI. Trimming removed 1 base from V and 4 bases from J, with 8 bases in between. The chain's CDR3 is CASSEVAAYNEQFF. In DNA, the CDR3 is TGTGCCAGCAGTGAAGTCGCAGCATACAATGAGCAGTTCTTC.

The chain links TRBV25-1 to TRBJ1-3, with 12 bases matching TRBD1. Trimming took 4 bases from V and 4 from J; bases not matched to a gene: 5. This CDR3 is built from 16 residues. CDR1 is MGHDK, CDR2 SYGVNS, per germline. CDR3: CASSGGQGARGNTIYF. CDR3 sequence (DNA): TGTGCCAGCAGTGGGGGACAGGGGGCGCGAGGAAACACCATATATTTT. Full variable domain (remainder filled in from reference TRBV25-1 and TRBJ1-3): EADIYQTPRYLVIGTGKKITLECSQTMGHDKMYWYQQDPGMELHLIHYSYGVNSTEKGDLSSESTVSRIRTEHFPLTLESARPSHTSQYLCASSGGQGARGNTIYFGEGSWLTVV.

V usage is TRBV5-6 and J usage is TRBJ1-1; D might be TRBD1 (5 bases). V was trimmed by 0 bases and J by 0 bases, leaving 9 bases between them. The CDR3 covers 15 residues. CDR1 is SGHDT and CDR2 is YYEEEE in the germline V gene. The CDR3 protein is CASSLAGLLNTEAFF. DNA for the CDR3: TGTGCCAGCAGCTTGGCGGGGCTACTGAACACTGAAGCTTTCTTT.

The J gene is TRBJ1-3, the V gene TRBV9; D not certain. CDR1 is SGDLS, CDR2 YYNGEE, per germline. V gave up 4 bases and J gave up 0 bases, with 8 bases separating them. The CDR3 extends over 14 amino acids. CDR3 in amino acids: CASSPSYSGNTIYF. The CDR3 DNA reads as TGTGCCAGCAGCCCATCATACTCTGGAAACACCATATATTTT.

The V gene is TRBV12-1, the J gene TRBJ1-5; TRBD1 reflects the table's D call only, with no check against the DNA. TRBV12-1 is given as a pseudogene. The CDR3 extends over 18 amino acids. The CDR3 region has the DNA TGTGCCAGCAGCGCTGAGGGCATCCGGGACAGGGGCAATCAGCCCCAGCATTTT. It specifies CASSAEGIRDRGNQPQHF.

V usage is TRBV6-2 or TRBV6-3 and J usage is TRBJ1-3, with D maybe TRBD1 (6 bases). Trimming left V 4 bases short and J 1 base short, with 20 bases between. The CDR3 spans 18 residues. Per the germline V gene, CDR1 is MNHEY and CDR2 is SVGEGT. CDR3 sequence reads: CASSWVPGHTISGNTIYF. In nucleotides, the CDR3 is TGTGCCAGCAGTTGGGTCCCGGGACATACGATTTCTGGAAACACCATATATTTT.

The J gene is TRBJ1-4, the V gene TRBV6-1; 8 positions match TRBD1. There are 16 residues in the CDR3. V lost 4 bases, J lost 8 bases, and 12 bases stayed unmatched. Germline values: CDR1 MNHNS, CDR2 SASEGT. The CDR3 here is CASSGLLQGVKEKLFF. The CDR3 DNA follows: TGTGCCAGCAGTGGACTCCTACAGGGGGTAAAGGAAAAACTGTTTTTT.

V and J are TRBV5-5 and TRBJ2-1; D unresolved. CDR1 and CDR2 (germline): SGHKS, YYEKEE (reference sequence). Trimming shortened V by 5 bases and J by 5 bases, and 14 bases separated the two germline ends. The CDR3 is made up of 14 amino acids. DNA of the CDR3: TGTGCCAGCAGTCCCTCCACAGCGAACAATGAGCAGTTCTTC. Amino acid sequence: CASSPSTANNEQFF.

The chain has TRBV7-2 and TRBJ2-3; 9 bases align to TRBD2. J lost 4 bases, V lost 5 bases, and 4 bases had no gene match. From germline, CDR1 is SGHTA and CDR2 FQGNSA. The length of the CDR3 is 14 residues. CDR3 in amino acids: CASSEGLAADTQYF. CDR3 coding DNA: TGTGCCAGCAGCGAGGGACTAGCAGCAGATACGCAGTATTTT.

In this sample, this clone turned up a few times. CDR3 DNA sequence: TGTGCCAGCAGCTTAGGGCCGGCAGATGGGTACACCATATATTTT. This encodes CASSLGPADGYTIYF. This rearrangement joins TRBV7-8 to TRBJ1-3; D gene unclear. Per germline, CDR1 SGHVS and CDR2 FQNEAQ. The CDR3 is made up of 15 amino acids. V lost 1 base to trimming and J lost 8 bases, with 15 bases between them.

V and J are TRBV5-1 and TRBJ2-5, with D perhaps matching TRBD1 (5 bases). The V and J ends lost 0 bases and 1 base respectively, with 7 bases between them. Germline loops: CDR1 SGHRS, CDR2 YFSETQ. This CDR3 region has 14 residues. CDR3 coding DNA: TGCGCCAGCAGCTTGGGACAGCCCCAAGAGACCCAGTACTTC. Its translation is CASSLGQPQETQYF.

This clone was found once. This sequence joins TRBV27 and TRBJ2-7; 8 bases fit TRBD1. The junction had 7 bases not matched to a gene; V was cut back by 5 bases and J by 7 bases. This CDR3 has 13 amino acids. CDR1 and CDR2 (germline): MNHEY, SMNVEV (reference sequence). CDR3 sequence (DNA): TGTGCCAGCAGTCTCACAGGGGGGATTGAGCAGTACTTC. This translates into CASSLTGGIEQYF.

This clone was seen a few times. The J gene is TRBJ2-7, the V gene TRBV5-6, with 10 bases lining up with TRBD2. The V segment lost 5 bases and the J segment 1 base; nucleotides outside the gene matches: 0. Germline CDR1 reads SGHDT; CDR2 reads YYEEEE. The CDR3 is 13 amino acids. In nucleotides, the CDR3 is TGTGCCAGCAGTAGCGGGGGGTCCTACGAGCAGTACTTC. Translation: CASSSGGSYEQYF.

The chain recombines TRBV19 with TRBJ2-1, with a weak D call TRBD1 (5 bases). Germline V lookup: CDR1 LNHDA, CDR2 SQIVND (reference sequence). Between the trimmed V and J ends, which lost 6 bases and 0 bases, there was a span of 9 bases. This CDR3 is built from 14 residues. For the CDR3, the DNA is TGTGCCAGTAGGGGGCCTAGCTCCTACAATGAGCAGTTCTTC. Translated, it gives CASRGPSSYNEQFF. The whole variable domain, remainder taken from reference TRBV19 and TRBJ2-1, is DGGITQSPKYLFRKEGQNVTLSCEQNLNHDAMYWYRQDPGQGLRLIYYSQIVNDFQKGDIAEGYSVSREKKESFPLTVTSAQKNPTAFYLCASRGPSSYNEQFFGPGTRLTVL.

The chain has TRBV7-9 and TRBJ2-2; D possibly corresponds to TRBD2 (5 bases). Germline V gene sequence: CDR1 SEHNR, CDR2 FQNEAQ (reference sequence). Trimming removed 1 base from V and 5 bases from J, with 5 bases in between. CDR3 size: 13 residues. CDR3 amino acids: CASSLVATGELFF. The CDR3 DNA sequence: TGTGCCAGCAGCTTAGTAGCGACCGGGGAGCTGTTTTTT.

The rearrangement uses TRBV27 and TRBJ2-5; D is possibly TRBD1 (6 bases). The CDR3 runs to 13 residues. Germline assignment: CDR1 MNHEY and CDR2 SMNVEV (reference sequence). Trimming removed 5 bases at V and 3 bases at J, with 10 bases between. CDR3 in amino acids: CASSPRTEETQYF. DNA for the CDR3: TGTGCCAGCAGTCCTAGGACAGAAGAGACCCAGTACTTC.